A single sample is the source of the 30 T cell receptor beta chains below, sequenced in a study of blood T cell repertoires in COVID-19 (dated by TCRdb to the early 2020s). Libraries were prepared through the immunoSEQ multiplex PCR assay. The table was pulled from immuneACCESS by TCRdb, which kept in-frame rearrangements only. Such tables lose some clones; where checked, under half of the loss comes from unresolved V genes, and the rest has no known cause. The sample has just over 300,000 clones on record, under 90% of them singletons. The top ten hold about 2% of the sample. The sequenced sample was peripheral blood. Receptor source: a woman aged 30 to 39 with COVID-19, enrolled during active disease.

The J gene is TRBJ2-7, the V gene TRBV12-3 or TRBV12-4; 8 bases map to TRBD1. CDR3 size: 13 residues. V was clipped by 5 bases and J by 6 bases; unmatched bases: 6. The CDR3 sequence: CASSPDRGGEQYF. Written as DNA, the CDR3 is TGTGCCAGCAGTCCTGACAGGGGAGGCGAGCAGTACTTC.

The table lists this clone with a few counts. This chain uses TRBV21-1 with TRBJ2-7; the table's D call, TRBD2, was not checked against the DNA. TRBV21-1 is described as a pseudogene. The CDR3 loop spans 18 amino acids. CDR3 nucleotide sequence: TGTGCCAGCAGCAGGTTCCTAGAAACTAGCGGGAGAGCCTACGAGCAGTACGTC. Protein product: CASSRFLETSGRAYEQYV.

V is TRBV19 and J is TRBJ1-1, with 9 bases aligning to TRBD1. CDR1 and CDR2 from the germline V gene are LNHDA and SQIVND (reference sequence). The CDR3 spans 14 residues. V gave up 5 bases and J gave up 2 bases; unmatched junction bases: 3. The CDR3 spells CASSEQGANTEAFF. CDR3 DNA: TGTGCCAGTAGTGAACAGGGGGCAAACACTGAAGCTTTCTTT.

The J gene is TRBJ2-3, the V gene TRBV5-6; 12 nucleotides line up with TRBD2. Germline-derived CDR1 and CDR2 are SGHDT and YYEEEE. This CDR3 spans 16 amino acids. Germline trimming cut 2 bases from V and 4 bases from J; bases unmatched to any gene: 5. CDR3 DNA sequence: TGTGCCAGCAGCTTTCGAGGACTAGCGGGGTCAGATACGCAGTATTTT. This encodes CASSFRGLAGSDTQYF.

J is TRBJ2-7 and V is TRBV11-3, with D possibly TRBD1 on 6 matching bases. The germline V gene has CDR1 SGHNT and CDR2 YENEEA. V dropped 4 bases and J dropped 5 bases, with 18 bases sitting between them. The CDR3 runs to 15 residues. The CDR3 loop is CASSSSRTAFDEQYF. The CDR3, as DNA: TGTGCCAGCAGCTCCTCAAGGACAGCATTCGACGAGCAGTACTTC. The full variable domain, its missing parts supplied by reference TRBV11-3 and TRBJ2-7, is EAGVVQSPRYKIIEKKQPVAFWCNPISGHNTLYWYLQNLGQGPELLIRYENEEAVDDSQLPKDRFSAERLKGVDSTLKIQPAELGDSAVYLCASSSSRTAFDEQYFGPGTRLTVT.

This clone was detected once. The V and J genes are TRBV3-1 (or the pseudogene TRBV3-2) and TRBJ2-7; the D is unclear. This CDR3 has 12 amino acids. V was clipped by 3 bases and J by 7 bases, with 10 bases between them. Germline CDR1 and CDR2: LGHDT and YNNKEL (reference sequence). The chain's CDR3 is CASSQVEREQYF. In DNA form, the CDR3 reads TGTGCCAGCAGCCAGGTAGAACGTGAGCAGTACTTC.

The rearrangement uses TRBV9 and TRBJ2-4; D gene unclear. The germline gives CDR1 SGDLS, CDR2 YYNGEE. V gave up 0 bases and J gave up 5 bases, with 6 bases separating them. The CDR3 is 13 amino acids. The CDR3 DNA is TGTGCCAGCAGCGTAGATCGGGAAAACATTCAGTACTTC. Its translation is CASSVDRENIQYF. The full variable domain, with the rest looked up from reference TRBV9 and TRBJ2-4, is DSGVTQTPKHLITATGQRVTLRCSPRSGDLSVYWYQQSLDQGLQFLIQYYNGEERAKGNILERFSAQQFPDLHSELNLSSLELGDSALYFCASSVDRENIQYFGAGTRLSVL.

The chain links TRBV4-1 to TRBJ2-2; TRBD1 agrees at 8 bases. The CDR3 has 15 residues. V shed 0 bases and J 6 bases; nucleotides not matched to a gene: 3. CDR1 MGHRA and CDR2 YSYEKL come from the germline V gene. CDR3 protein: CASSQDGQGAGELFF. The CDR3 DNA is TGCGCCAGCAGCCAAGACGGACAGGGCGCCGGGGAGCTGTTTTTT.

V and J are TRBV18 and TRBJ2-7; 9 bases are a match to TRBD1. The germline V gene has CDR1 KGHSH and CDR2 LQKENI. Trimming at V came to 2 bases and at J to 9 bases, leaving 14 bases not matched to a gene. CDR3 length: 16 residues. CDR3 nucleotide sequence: TGTGCCAGCTCACCAACGCACGGGACAGGGAACATGGTGCAGTACTTC. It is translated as CASSPTHGTGNMVQYF.

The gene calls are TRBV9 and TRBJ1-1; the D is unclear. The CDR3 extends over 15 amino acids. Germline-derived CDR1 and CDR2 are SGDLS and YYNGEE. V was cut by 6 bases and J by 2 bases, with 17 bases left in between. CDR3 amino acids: CASTGGGNPNTEAFF. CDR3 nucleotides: TGTGCCAGCACCGGAGGAGGGAACCCCAACACTGAAGCTTTCTTT.

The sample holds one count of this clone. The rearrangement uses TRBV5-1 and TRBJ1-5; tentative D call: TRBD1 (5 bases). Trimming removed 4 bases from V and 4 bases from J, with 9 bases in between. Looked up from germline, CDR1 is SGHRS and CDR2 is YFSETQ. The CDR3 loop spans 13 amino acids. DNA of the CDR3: TGCGCCAGCAGCATGACAGTGAATCAGCCCCAGCATTTT. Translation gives CASSMTVNQPQHF.

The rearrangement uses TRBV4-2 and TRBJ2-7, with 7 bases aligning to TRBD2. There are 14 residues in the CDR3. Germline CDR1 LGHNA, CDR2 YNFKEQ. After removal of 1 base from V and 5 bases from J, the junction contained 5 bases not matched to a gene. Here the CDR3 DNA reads TGTGCCAGCAGCCAAGTAGAGGGAGGGAACGAGCAGTACTTC. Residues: CASSQVEGGNEQYF.

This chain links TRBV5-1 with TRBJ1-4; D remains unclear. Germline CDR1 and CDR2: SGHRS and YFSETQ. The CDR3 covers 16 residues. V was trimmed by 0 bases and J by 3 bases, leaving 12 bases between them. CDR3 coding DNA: TGCGCCAGCAGCTTGGGGCCGGCGGCCCCTAATGAAAAACTGTTTTTT. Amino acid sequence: CASSLGPAAPNEKLFF.

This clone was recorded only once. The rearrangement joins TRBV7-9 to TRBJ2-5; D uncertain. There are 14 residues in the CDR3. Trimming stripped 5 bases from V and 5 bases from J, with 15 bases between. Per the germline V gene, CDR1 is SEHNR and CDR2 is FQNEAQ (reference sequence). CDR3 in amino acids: CASSPPAARETQYF. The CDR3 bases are TGTGCCAGCAGCCCGCCGGCAGCGCGGGAGACCCAGTACTTC.

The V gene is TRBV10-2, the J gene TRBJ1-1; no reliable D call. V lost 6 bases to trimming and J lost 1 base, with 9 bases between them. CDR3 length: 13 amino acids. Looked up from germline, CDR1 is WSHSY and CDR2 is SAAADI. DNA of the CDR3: TGCGCCAGCAGCCGGGCGGGGAACACTGAAGCTTTCTTT. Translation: CASSRAGNTEAFF.

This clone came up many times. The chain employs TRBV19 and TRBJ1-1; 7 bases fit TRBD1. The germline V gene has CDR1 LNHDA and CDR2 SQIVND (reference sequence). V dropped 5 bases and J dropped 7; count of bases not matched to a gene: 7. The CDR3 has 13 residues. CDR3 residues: CASSLTGTDEAFF. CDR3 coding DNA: TGTGCCAGTAGTTTAACCGGGACAGATGAAGCTTTCTTT.

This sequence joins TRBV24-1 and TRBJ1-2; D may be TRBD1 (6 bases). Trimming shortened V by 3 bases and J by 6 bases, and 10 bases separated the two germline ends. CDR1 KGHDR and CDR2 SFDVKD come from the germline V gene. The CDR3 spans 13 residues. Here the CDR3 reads CATSDPRTDGYTF. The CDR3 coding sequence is TGTGCCACCAGTGATCCACGGACAGATGGCTACACCTTC.

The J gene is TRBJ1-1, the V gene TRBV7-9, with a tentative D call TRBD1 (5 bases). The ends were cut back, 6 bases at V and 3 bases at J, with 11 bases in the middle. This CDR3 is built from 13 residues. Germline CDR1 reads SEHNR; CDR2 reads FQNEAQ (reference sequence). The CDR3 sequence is CASSKQAYTEAFF. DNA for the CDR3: TGTGCCAGCAGTAAACAGGCCTACACTGAAGCTTTCTTT.

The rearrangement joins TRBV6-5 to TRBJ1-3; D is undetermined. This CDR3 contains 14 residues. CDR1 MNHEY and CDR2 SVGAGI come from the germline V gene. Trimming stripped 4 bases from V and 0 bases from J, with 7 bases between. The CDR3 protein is CASSSFSSGNTIYF. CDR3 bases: TGTGCCAGCAGTTCGTTCTCCTCTGGAAACACCATATATTTT.

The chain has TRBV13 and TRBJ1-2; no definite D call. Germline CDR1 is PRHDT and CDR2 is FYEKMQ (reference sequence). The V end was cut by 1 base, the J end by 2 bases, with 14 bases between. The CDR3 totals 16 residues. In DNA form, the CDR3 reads TGTGCCAGCAGCTTAGAAGGCCCGGGAACAAACTATGGCTACACCTTC. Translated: CASSLEGPGTNYGYTF.

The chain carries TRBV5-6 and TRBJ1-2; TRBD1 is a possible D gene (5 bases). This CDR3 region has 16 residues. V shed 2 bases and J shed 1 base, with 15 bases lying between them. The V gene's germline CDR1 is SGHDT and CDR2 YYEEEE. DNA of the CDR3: TGTGCCAGCAGCTTTCTCGACAGCCGACGTAACTATGGCTACACCTTC. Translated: CASSFLDSRRNYGYTF.

The CDR3 is CASSLGDRGGSNEKLFF. CDR3 DNA sequence: TGTGCCAGCAGCTTGGGGGACAGGGGCGGATCTAATGAAAAACTGTTTTTT. The chain has TRBV5-5 and TRBJ1-4, with 10 bases aligning to TRBD1. The CDR3 consists of 17 residues. V lost 0 bases to trimming and J lost 3 bases; unmatched junction nucleotides: 5. The germline V gene encodes CDR1 SGHKS and CDR2 YYEKEE (reference sequence).

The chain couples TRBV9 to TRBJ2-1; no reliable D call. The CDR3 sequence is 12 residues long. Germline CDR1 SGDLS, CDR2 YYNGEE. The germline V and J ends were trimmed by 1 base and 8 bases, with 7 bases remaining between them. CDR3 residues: CASSVLPDEQFF. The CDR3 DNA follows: TGTGCCAGCAGCGTACTCCCGGATGAGCAGTTCTTC. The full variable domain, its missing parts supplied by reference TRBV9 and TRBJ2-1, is DSGVTQTPKHLITATGQRVTLRCSPRSGDLSVYWYQQSLDQGLQFLIQYYNGEERAKGNILERFSAQQFPDLHSELNLSSLELGDSALYFCASSVLPDEQFFGPGTRLTVL.

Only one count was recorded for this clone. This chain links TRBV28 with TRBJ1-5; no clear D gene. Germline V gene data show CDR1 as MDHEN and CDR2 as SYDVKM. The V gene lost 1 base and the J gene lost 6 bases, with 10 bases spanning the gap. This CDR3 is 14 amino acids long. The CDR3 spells CASSLLVGSQPQHF. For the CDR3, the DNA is TGTGCCAGCAGTTTATTGGTAGGGAGTCAGCCCCAGCATTTT.

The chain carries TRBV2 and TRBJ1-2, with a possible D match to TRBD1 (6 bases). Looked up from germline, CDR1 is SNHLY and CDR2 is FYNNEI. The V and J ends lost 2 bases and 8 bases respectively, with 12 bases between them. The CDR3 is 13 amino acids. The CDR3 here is CASSELGAQGYTF. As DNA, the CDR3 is TGTGCCAGCAGTGAACTGGGGGCCCAGGGCTACACCTTC.

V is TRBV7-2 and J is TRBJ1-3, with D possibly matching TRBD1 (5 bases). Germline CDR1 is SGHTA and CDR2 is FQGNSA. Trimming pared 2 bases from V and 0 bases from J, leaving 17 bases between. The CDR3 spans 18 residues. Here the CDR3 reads CASSLRGGAGLSGNTIYF. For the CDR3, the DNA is TGTGCCAGCAGCTTAAGAGGTGGTGCAGGGCTCTCTGGAAACACCATATATTTT.

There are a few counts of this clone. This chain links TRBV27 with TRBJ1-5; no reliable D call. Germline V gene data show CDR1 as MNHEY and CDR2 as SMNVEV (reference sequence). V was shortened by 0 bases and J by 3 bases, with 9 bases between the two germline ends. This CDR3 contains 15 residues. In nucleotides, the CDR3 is TGTGCCAGCAGTTTATCGGCCAGCGTCAATCAGCCCCAGCATTTT. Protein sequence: CASSLSASVNQPQHF.

In DNA form, the CDR3 reads TGCGCCAGCAGCTTGGGGATACAGTTGAACACTGAAGCTTTCTTT. It is translated as CASSLGIQLNTEAFF. The chain carries TRBV5-1 and TRBJ1-1; D unclear. Germline values: CDR1 SGHRS, CDR2 YFSETQ. V dropped 0 bases and J dropped 0 bases, with 9 bases sitting between them. The CDR3 length is 15 residues.

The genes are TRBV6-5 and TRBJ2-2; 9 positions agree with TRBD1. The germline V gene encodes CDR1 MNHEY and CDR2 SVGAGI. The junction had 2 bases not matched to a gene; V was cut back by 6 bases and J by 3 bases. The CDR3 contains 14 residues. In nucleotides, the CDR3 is TGTGCCAGCAGGGGACAGGGAGACACCGGGGAGCTGTTTTTT. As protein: CASRGQGDTGELFF.

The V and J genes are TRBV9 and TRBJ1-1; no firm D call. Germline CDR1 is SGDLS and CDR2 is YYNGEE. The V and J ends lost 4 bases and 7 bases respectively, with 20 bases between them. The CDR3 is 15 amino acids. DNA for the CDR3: TGTGCCAGCAGCCCTCCGATGAGCCTCTCTAATGAAGCTTTCTTT. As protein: CASSPPMSLSNEAFF.